These T cell receptor beta chains were read from a single sample in a study of blood T cell repertoires in COVID-19. Only in-frame clones appear in the TCRdb table, and some are missing; sequencing was by immunoSEQ multiplex PCR. The repertoire holds 200,000 to 250,000 clones, with about 85% as singletons. The sequenced sample consisted of PBMCs or T cells enriched from blood (not recorded which). All receptors come from a man younger than 45 who had recovered from COVID-19. Each CDR3 is given with its conserved first and last residue. Each record gives: V gene, clone size, J gene, D gene, CDR3 protein, CDR3 DNA. A D gene is named only where the DNA matches it firmly. Size values are once, few and many counts, or a class for expanded clones, and some rows have none.

v_gene: TRBV30; abundance: -; j_gene: TRBJ2-5; d_gene: -; CDR3aa: CAWTSGGNVGTQYF; CDR3nt: TGTGCCTGGACTTCAGGAGGGAATGTCGGGACCCAGTACTTC
v_gene: TRBV5-1; abundance: -; j_gene: TRBJ2-7; d_gene: TRBD2; CDR3aa: CASSPVLAGPYEQYF; CDR3nt: TGCGCCAGCAGCCCGGTCCTAGCGGGCCCCTACGAGCAGTACTTC
v_gene: TRBV19; abundance: -; j_gene: TRBJ1-1; d_gene: -; CDR3aa: CASSTLQYRDRAFF; CDR3nt: TGTGCCAGTAGTACGCTCCAGTACAGGGACCGAGCTTTCTTT
v_gene: TRBV7-2; abundance: -; j_gene: TRBJ1-4; d_gene: -; CDR3aa: CASSLNPFGEKLFF; CDR3nt: TGTGCCAGCAGCCTGAATCCTTTTGGCGAAAAACTGTTTTTT
v_gene: TRBV21-1; abundance: -; j_gene: TRBJ1-2; d_gene: -; CDR3aa: CASSKVCGDYGYTF; CDR3nt: TGTGCCAGCAGCAAAGTCTGCGGGGACTATGGCTACACCTTC
v_gene: TRBV6-2/TRBV6-3; abundance: -; j_gene: TRBJ2-1; d_gene: TRBD1; CDR3aa: CASSQSGTGKRNEQFF; CDR3nt: TGTGCCAGCAGCCAATCCGGGACAGGGAAAAGAAATGAGCAGTTCTTC
v_gene: TRBV5-4; abundance: -; j_gene: TRBJ2-1; d_gene: TRBD2; CDR3aa: CASSGGSSYNEQFF; CDR3nt: TGTGCCAGCAGCGGCGGGAGCTCCTACAATGAGCAGTTCTTC
v_gene: TRBV27; abundance: -; j_gene: TRBJ2-7; d_gene: TRBD1; CDR3aa: CASRDRGRRYEQYF; CDR3nt: TGTGCCAGCCGGGACAGGGGGCGTCGGTACGAGCAGTACTTC
v_gene: TRBV5-1; abundance: -; j_gene: TRBJ2-4; d_gene: TRBD1; CDR3aa: CASSEQGNDKNIQYF; CDR3nt: TGCGCCAGCAGCGAACAGGGGAATGACAAAAACATTCAGTACTTC
v_gene: TRBV6-5; abundance: once; j_gene: TRBJ1-2; d_gene: TRBD1; CDR3aa: CASSRDRKVPDGYTF; CDR3nt: TGTGCCAGCAGTCGGGACAGGAAGGTTCCGGATGGCTACACCTTC
v_gene: TRBV5-6; abundance: -; j_gene: TRBJ2-2; d_gene: -; CDR3aa: CASSRRRRGIFTGELFF; CDR3nt: TGTGCCAGCAGCAGACGTAGGAGAGGAATTTTCACCGGGGAGCTGTTTTTT
v_gene: TRBV7-9; abundance: -; j_gene: TRBJ2-3; d_gene: TRBD2; CDR3aa: CASSLQLATTDTQYF; CDR3nt: TGTGCCAGCAGCTTGCAACTAGCGACCACAGATACGCAGTATTTT
v_gene: TRBV2; abundance: -; j_gene: TRBJ2-2; d_gene: TRBD1; CDR3aa: CASLSGTDNTGELFF; CDR3nt: TGTGCCAGCTTGTCCGGGACAGATAACACCGGGGAGCTGTTTTTT
v_gene: TRBV7-8; abundance: -; j_gene: TRBJ1-5; d_gene: TRBD1; CDR3aa: CASSLVGGYQPQHF; CDR3nt: TGTGCCAGCAGCTTAGTAGGGGGCTACCAGCCCCAGCATTTT
v_gene: TRBV6-5; abundance: -; j_gene: TRBJ2-5; d_gene: TRBD2; CDR3aa: CASSYGRLAAQETQYF; CDR3nt: TGTGCCAGCAGTTACGGAAGACTAGCAGCACAAGAGACCCAGTACTTC
v_gene: TRBV5-8; abundance: once; j_gene: TRBJ2-5; d_gene: -; CDR3aa: CASSTGSGEETQYF; CDR3nt: TGTGCCAGCAGCACGGGGTCAGGAGAAGAGACCCAGTACTTC
v_gene: TRBV29-1; abundance: few; j_gene: TRBJ2-3; d_gene: TRBD2; CDR3aa: CSVVSWVAGGTSSTDTQYF; CDR3nt: TGCAGCGTTGTTAGTTGGGTAGCGGGAGGGACTTCTAGCACAGATACGCAGTATTTT
v_gene: TRBV30; abundance: -; j_gene: TRBJ1-1; d_gene: -; CDR3aa: CAWSVGHTIEAFF; CDR3nt: TGTGCCTGGAGTGTGGGACATACGATTGAAGCTTTCTTT
v_gene: TRBV19; abundance: -; j_gene: TRBJ1-2; d_gene: -; CDR3aa: CASSTQTWTDPYGYTF; CDR3nt: TGTGCCAGTAGTACACAAACCTGGACAGACCCCTATGGCTACACCTTC
v_gene: TRBV3-1/TRBV3-2; abundance: once; j_gene: TRBJ2-1; d_gene: -; CDR3aa: CASSQYSSYNEQFF; CDR3nt: TGTGCCAGCAGCCAATACAGCTCCTACAATGAGCAGTTCTTC
v_gene: TRBV19; abundance: -; j_gene: TRBJ2-7; d_gene: -; CDR3aa: CASSPLVGEQYF; CDR3nt: TGTGCCAGTAGCCCCCTGGTCGGCGAGCAGTACTTC
v_gene: TRBV28; abundance: -; j_gene: TRBJ1-5; d_gene: -; CDR3aa: CASSLSSYQPQHF; CDR3nt: TGTGCCAGCAGTTTATCTTCCTATCAGCCCCAGCATTTT
v_gene: TRBV9; abundance: -; j_gene: TRBJ1-4; d_gene: -; CDR3aa: CASSVGLGQANEKLFF; CDR3nt: TGTGCCAGCAGCGTAGGCTTAGGCCAGGCTAATGAAAAACTGTTTTTT
v_gene: TRBV7-9; abundance: -; j_gene: TRBJ1-1; d_gene: -; CDR3aa: CASSRNRYLEAFF; CDR3nt: TGTGCCAGCAGCCGAAACAGATATCTGGAAGCTTTCTTT
v_gene: TRBV7-3; abundance: few; j_gene: TRBJ1-5; d_gene: -; CDR3aa: CASSLDGGINQPQHF; CDR3nt: TGTGCCAGCAGCTTAGACGGGGGGATCAATCAGCCCCAGCATTTT
v_gene: TRBV29-1; abundance: -; j_gene: TRBJ2-2; d_gene: -; CDR3aa: CSVVRDWSTGELFF; CDR3nt: TGCAGCGTTGTTAGGGACTGGAGTACCGGGGAGCTGTTTTTT
v_gene: TRBV27; abundance: -; j_gene: TRBJ1-2; d_gene: TRBD1; CDR3aa: CASSFRTGFGYTF; CDR3nt: TGTGCCAGCAGTTTCCGGACAGGGTTTGGCTACACCTTC
v_gene: TRBV12-2; abundance: -; j_gene: TRBJ2-5; d_gene: -; CDR3aa: CASRLVLAGDETQYF; CDR3nt: TGTGCAAGTCGCTTAGTACTAGCGGGGGACGAGACCCAGTACTTC
v_gene: TRBV28; abundance: -; j_gene: TRBJ1-5; d_gene: -; CDR3aa: CASSLWDARGQPQHF; CDR3nt: TGTGCCAGCAGTTTATGGGACGCCCGCGGGCAGCCCCAGCATTTT
v_gene: TRBV5-1; abundance: -; j_gene: TRBJ1-5; d_gene: -; CDR3aa: CASSPQGNQPQHF; CDR3nt: TGCGCCAGCAGCCCCCAGGGAAATCAGCCCCAGCATTTT
v_gene: TRBV7-9; abundance: few; j_gene: TRBJ2-7; d_gene: TRBD1; CDR3aa: CASSLGGGPSSYEQYF; CDR3nt: TGTGCCAGCAGCTTAGGAGGGGGCCCCAGCTCCTACGAGCAGTACTTC
v_gene: TRBV7-8; abundance: -; j_gene: TRBJ2-1; d_gene: TRBD2; CDR3aa: CASSLWLAGDNEQFF; CDR3nt: TGTGCCAGCAGCTTATGGCTAGCGGGAGACAATGAGCAGTTCTTC
v_gene: TRBV19; abundance: -; j_gene: TRBJ2-2; d_gene: -; CDR3aa: CASKRERNTGELFF; CDR3nt: TGTGCCAGTAAAAGAGAAAGAAACACCGGGGAGCTGTTTTTT
v_gene: TRBV11-2; abundance: -; j_gene: TRBJ2-5; d_gene: -; CDR3aa: CASSSVGVETQYF; CDR3nt: TGTGCCAGCAGCTCGGTGGGAGTGGAGACCCAGTACTTC
v_gene: TRBV15; abundance: -; j_gene: TRBJ1-4; d_gene: -; CDR3aa: CATSRDQGRSEKLFF; CDR3nt: TGTGCCACCAGCAGAGATCAAGGGAGGAGTGAAAAACTGTTTTTT
v_gene: TRBV4-2; abundance: -; j_gene: TRBJ2-1; d_gene: -; CDR3aa: CASSQRQGGQGDEQFF; CDR3nt: TGTGCCAGCAGCCAGCGCCAAGGCGGCCAGGGTGATGAGCAGTTCTTC
v_gene: TRBV9; abundance: -; j_gene: TRBJ1-1; d_gene: -; CDR3aa: CASDRAGVSEAFF; CDR3nt: TGTGCCAGTGATCGGGCGGGGGTCTCTGAAGCTTTCTTT
v_gene: TRBV28; abundance: few; j_gene: TRBJ1-4; d_gene: TRBD1; CDR3aa: CASSRDRGKVTNEKLFF; CDR3nt: TGTGCCAGCAGTAGGGACAGGGGGAAGGTAACTAATGAAAAACTGTTTTTT
v_gene: TRBV7-9; abundance: -; j_gene: TRBJ1-4; d_gene: -; CDR3aa: CASSAGDEKLFF; CDR3nt: TGTGCCAGCAGCGCCGGAGATGAAAAACTGTTTTTT
v_gene: TRBV19; abundance: once; j_gene: TRBJ1-5; d_gene: TRBD1; CDR3aa: CASRGGDRVVSNQPQHF; CDR3nt: TGTGCCAGTCGGGGGGGGGACAGGGTCGTCAGCAATCAGCCCCAGCATTTT
v_gene: TRBV20-1; abundance: -; j_gene: TRBJ2-7; d_gene: -; CDR3aa: CSAPRGDEQYF; CDR3nt: TGCAGTGCTCCCAGGGGGGATGAGCAGTACTTC
v_gene: TRBV9; abundance: once; j_gene: TRBJ1-3; d_gene: -; CDR3aa: CASSADSPKGFSGNTIYF; CDR3nt: TGTGCCAGCAGCGCGGACAGCCCCAAGGGGTTCTCTGGAAACACCATATATTTT
v_gene: TRBV3-1/TRBV3-2; abundance: once; j_gene: TRBJ1-4; d_gene: -; CDR3aa: CASSQTEEKLFF; CDR3nt: TGTGCCAGCAGCCAAACTGAGGAAAAACTGTTTTTT
v_gene: TRBV24-1; abundance: -; j_gene: TRBJ1-1; d_gene: -; CDR3aa: CATRDPGRTEAFF; CDR3nt: TGTGCCACCAGGGACCCAGGGAGGACTGAAGCTTTCTTT
v_gene: TRBV28; abundance: few; j_gene: TRBJ1-3; d_gene: -; CDR3aa: CASSLGSSGNTIYF; CDR3nt: TGTGCCAGCAGTTTGGGCAGCTCTGGAAACACCATATATTTT
v_gene: TRBV24-1; abundance: -; j_gene: TRBJ1-2; d_gene: -; CDR3aa: CATSDFGQGTLTNYDGYTF; CDR3nt: TGTGCCACCAGTGATTTCGGTCAAGGGACTCTAACGAACTATGATGGCTACACCTTC
v_gene: TRBV7-2; abundance: -; j_gene: TRBJ2-1; d_gene: TRBD2; CDR3aa: CASSRTSGRADEQFF; CDR3nt: TGTGCCAGCAGCCGGACTAGCGGGAGGGCGGATGAGCAGTTCTTC
v_gene: TRBV5-1; abundance: -; j_gene: TRBJ2-5; d_gene: -; CDR3aa: CASSSVGEGTQYF; CDR3nt: TGCGCCAGCAGCTCCGTGGGCGAAGGGACCCAGTACTTC
v_gene: TRBV6-1; abundance: -; j_gene: TRBJ2-3; d_gene: TRBD2; CDR3aa: CASSEGTSGRADTQYF; CDR3nt: TGTGCCAGCAGTGAAGGGACTAGCGGGAGAGCAGATACGCAGTATTTT
v_gene: TRBV7-9; abundance: -; j_gene: TRBJ1-2; d_gene: -; CDR3aa: CATKGVGVNYGYTF; CDR3nt: TGTGCCACTAAAGGGGTAGGGGTAAACTATGGCTACACCTTC
v_gene: TRBV19; abundance: once; j_gene: TRBJ2-3; d_gene: -; CDR3aa: CASSIRRDGYTDTQYF; CDR3nt: TGTGCCAGTAGTATAAGGAGGGACGGATACACAGATACGCAGTATTTT
v_gene: TRBV7-2; abundance: -; j_gene: TRBJ1-2; d_gene: TRBD1; CDR3aa: CASTLGQGARADGYTF; CDR3nt: TGTGCCAGCACCCTAGGACAGGGGGCGCGGGCGGATGGCTACACCTTC
v_gene: TRBV7-8; abundance: -; j_gene: TRBJ2-1; d_gene: -; CDR3aa: CASSPRLDSSYNEQFF; CDR3nt: TGTGCCAGCAGCCCGAGACTCGACAGCTCCTACAATGAGCAGTTCTTC
v_gene: TRBV10-3; abundance: -; j_gene: TRBJ2-7; d_gene: -; CDR3aa: CAISELGGRNHEQYF; CDR3nt: TGTGCCATCAGTGAGTTAGGGGGTAGAAATCACGAGCAGTACTTC
v_gene: TRBV7-9; abundance: -; j_gene: TRBJ2-3; d_gene: TRBD1; CDR3aa: CASRLGQGEADTQYF; CDR3nt: TGTGCCAGCCGTTTGGGACAGGGGGAGGCAGATACGCAGTATTTT
v_gene: TRBV11-3; abundance: -; j_gene: TRBJ1-6; d_gene: -; CDR3aa: CASNPEVGIVLYSPLHF; CDR3nt: TGTGCCAGCAACCCAGAGGTGGGTATCGTATTGTATTCACCCCTCCACTTT
v_gene: TRBV5-8; abundance: -; j_gene: TRBJ1-2; d_gene: -; CDR3aa: CASSPSTVTPHGYTF; CDR3nt: TGTGCCAGCAGCCCGTCGACAGTCACTCCGCATGGCTACACCTTC
v_gene: TRBV10-3; abundance: -; j_gene: TRBJ2-1; d_gene: -; CDR3aa: CAISEPEGNEQFF; CDR3nt: TGTGCCATCAGTGAGCCGGAGGGGAATGAGCAGTTCTTC
v_gene: TRBV19; abundance: once; j_gene: TRBJ2-1; d_gene: TRBD2; CDR3aa: CASTLAGDEQFF; CDR3nt: TGTGCCAGTACCCTGGCGGGGGATGAGCAGTTCTTC